Listed here are 21 T cell receptor beta chains from one sample, sequenced in a study of blood T cell repertoires in COVID-19. TCRdb's table, derived via immunoSEQ multiplex PCR, lists solely in-frame clones and lacks some. The data contain 200,000 to 250,000 clones, around 81% of them seen just once; the ten biggest clones take up under 8.5%. The sequencing sample was made of peripheral blood. All receptors derive from an older woman with acute or convalescent COVID-19.

The chain recombines TRBV6-5 with TRBJ2-7; D uncertain. Between the trimmed V and J ends, which lost 8 bases and 4 bases, there was a span of 15 bases. Germline CDR1 and CDR2: MNHEY and SVGAGI. This CDR3 is 13 amino acids long. CDR3 nucleotides: TGTGCCAGCCGATATGGAGTTGAATACGAGCAGTACGTC. As protein: CASRYGVEYEQYV.

J is TRBJ2-3 and V is TRBV7-6; unclear D gene. There are 15 residues in the CDR3. Trimming cost V 4 bases and J 0 bases, with 11 bases left between them. Germline values: CDR1 SGHVS, CDR2 FNYEAQ. CDR3 in DNA: TGTGCCAGCAGCTCATCAGGTGCTAGCACAGATACGCAGTATTTT. It yields the protein CASSSSGASTDTQYF.

The V call is TRBV5-1, the J call TRBJ2-5; TRBD2 matches 9 bases. In germline, CDR1 is SGHRS, CDR2 YFSETQ. The V segment lost 3 bases and the J segment 2 bases; nucleotides outside the gene matches: 5. The CDR3 length is 15 residues. This CDR3 is CASSSLSGGQETQYF. The CDR3 coding sequence is TGCGCCAGCAGCTCCCTCAGCGGGGGGCAAGAGACCCAGTACTTC.

The gene calls are TRBV3-1 (or the pseudogene TRBV3-2) and TRBJ1-1, with a tentative D call TRBD1 (5 bases). The ends were cut back, 2 bases at V and 4 bases at J, with 8 bases in the middle. The CDR3 consists of 13 residues. CDR1 LGHDT and CDR2 YNNKEL come from the germline V gene (reference sequence). Here the CDR3 reads CASSQPGITEAFF. The CDR3 DNA sequence: TGTGCCAGCAGCCAACCAGGGATCACTGAAGCTTTCTTT.

V gene TRBV10-2 combines with J gene TRBJ1-2; 12 bases map to TRBD1. With V trimmed by 6 bases and J by 6 bases, 2 bases remained unmatched. From germline, CDR1 is WSHSY and CDR2 SAAADI. There are 13 residues in the CDR3. The CDR3 nucleotides are TGCGCCAGCAGGGGACAGGGGGCGCATGGCTACACCTTC. Translated: CASRGQGAHGYTF.

V usage is TRBV7-6 and J usage is TRBJ2-1; D possibly corresponds to TRBD1 (5 bases). The V gene's germline CDR1 is SGHVS and CDR2 FNYEAQ. The CDR3 extends over 18 amino acids. V gave up 0 bases and J gave up 0 bases, with 15 bases separating them. For the CDR3, the DNA is TGTGCCAGCAGCTTAGCGAGTGCACAGGCGAGCTCCTACAATGAGCAGTTCTTC. Amino acids: CASSLASAQASSYNEQFF.

V is TRBV19 and J is TRBJ2-5; D is perhaps TRBD1 (6 bases). CDR3 size: 13 residues. V gave up 9 bases and J gave up 4 bases, with 15 bases separating them. Germline loops: CDR1 LNHDA, CDR2 SQIVND (reference sequence). CDR3 coding DNA: TGTGCCAGCTGGGACACCCGTCGAGAGACCCAGTACTTC. It is translated as CASWDTRRETQYF.

The chain joins TRBV5-1 to TRBJ1-1; no reliable D call. The CDR3 spans 14 residues. Germline V lookup: CDR1 SGHRS, CDR2 YFSETQ. Trimming shortened V by 4 bases and J by 0 bases, and 10 bases separated the two germline ends. The CDR3 DNA is TGCGCCAGCAGCACGGACGGGATGAACACTGAAGCTTTCTTT. Amino acid sequence: CASSTDGMNTEAFF.

Only a few counts were recorded for this clone. The V and J genes are TRBV5-1 and TRBJ1-1; no clear D gene. This CDR3 comprises 15 residues. The V gene's germline CDR1 is SGHRS and CDR2 YFSETQ. Trimming took off 1 base at V and 0 bases at J, with 10 bases between the two ends. CDR3 sequence (DNA): TGCGCCAGCAGCTTGTCCCCAGGTATGAACACTGAAGCTTTCTTT. Translating gives CASSLSPGMNTEAFF.

This chain joins TRBV6-2 or TRBV6-3 and TRBJ2-7; no definite D call. The CDR3 contains 13 residues. The germline gives CDR1 MNHEY, CDR2 SVGEGT. V lost 6 bases and J 0 bases, leaving 9 bases between the germline ends. CDR3 nucleotides: TGTGCCAGCAGCTCGAGGAGCTCCTACGAGCAGTACTTC. It is translated as CASSSRSSYEQYF.

The chain combines TRBV24-1 with TRBJ2-3, with 13 bases identical to TRBD2. The germline gives CDR1 KGHDR, CDR2 SFDVKD. CDR3 length: 17 amino acids. Germline trimming cut 0 bases from V and 1 base from J; bases unmatched to any gene: 0. The CDR3 sequence is CATSDLTSGGGTDTQYF. For the CDR3, the DNA is TGTGCCACCAGTGATTTGACTAGCGGGGGGGGCACAGATACGCAGTATTTT.

The chain employs TRBV7-2 and TRBJ2-5, with D hard to call. V gave up 2 bases and J gave up 0 bases, with 7 bases separating them. The CDR3 runs 14 residues. Germline V gives CDR1 SGHTA, CDR2 FQGNSA. The CDR3 sequence: CASSLSLYQETQYF. CDR3 nucleotide sequence: TGTGCCAGCAGCTTATCCCTATACCAAGAGACCCAGTACTTC.

The chain recombines TRBV7-9 with TRBJ2-2, with 10 bases lining up with TRBD2. The V gene end was trimmed by 5 bases and the J gene end by 5 bases; junction bases not matched to a gene: 14. The CDR3 runs 18 residues. Germline V gene lookup returns CDR1 SEHNR and CDR2 FQNEAQ (reference sequence). The CDR3 reads CASSLRSSGGGRTGELFF. For the CDR3, the DNA is TGTGCCAGCAGCCTCCGATCTAGCGGGGGCGGAAGAACCGGGGAGCTGTTTTTT.

J is TRBJ2-2 and V is TRBV30, with 14 bases matching TRBD2. Germline CDR1 and CDR2: GTSNPN and SVGIG (reference sequence). V lost 1 base and J lost 5; bases outside the gene matches: 6. The CDR3 has 17 amino acids. The CDR3, as DNA: TGTGCCTGGAGTGGACTAGCGGGGGGGCCGCGGACCGGGGAGCTGTTTTTT. It translates to CAWSGLAGGPRTGELFF.

V and J are TRBV10-1 and TRBJ2-7, with TRBD2 as a possible D gene (6 bases). Germline V gives CDR1 WNHNN, CDR2 SYGVQD (reference sequence). Between the trimmed V and J ends, which lost 0 bases and 0 bases, there was a span of 15 bases. This CDR3 is 17 amino acids long. The CDR3, as DNA: TGCGCCAGCAGTGAGTCTATGGAGGGCGGAAGCTCCTACGAGCAGTACGTC. Amino acids: CASSESMEGGSSYEQYV.

This sequence joins TRBV5-1 and TRBJ2-3, with 8 bases fitting TRBD2. The length of the CDR3 is 14 residues. The germline V gene encodes CDR1 SGHRS and CDR2 YFSETQ. The V gene end was trimmed by 9 bases and the J gene end by 2 bases; junction bases not matched to a gene: 8. The CDR3 bases are TGCGCCACCAAAGCGGGGGTGGTCACAGATACGCAGTATTTT. It specifies CATKAGVVTDTQYF. Together with reference TRBV5-1 and TRBJ2-3, the CDR3 gives the full variable domain: KAGVTQTPRYLIKTRGQQVTLSCSPISGHRSVSWYQQTPGQGLQFLFEYFSETQRNKGNFPGRFSGRQFSNSRSEMNVSTLELGDSALYLCATKAGVVTDTQYFGPGTRLTVL.

The V gene is TRBV7-9, the J gene TRBJ2-5; a possible D gene is TRBD2 (6 bases). CDR1 is SEHNR and CDR2 is FQNEAQ in the germline V gene (reference sequence). CDR3 length: 14 amino acids. V was pared by 4 bases and J by 4 bases, with 13 bases between. The CDR3 protein is CASSSGGVSETQYF. The CDR3 nucleotides are TGTGCCAGCAGCTCAGGAGGGGTTTCAGAGACCCAGTACTTC.

This clone was found a few times. The rearrangement joins TRBV6-6 to TRBJ2-2; 9 bases agree with TRBD1. The J segment lost 0 bases and the V segment lost 8 bases, leaving 1 base of the junction unmatched. Germline values: CDR1 MNHNY, CDR2 SVGAGI (reference sequence). This CDR3 has 14 amino acids. CDR3 bases: TGTGCCAGCGGGACAGGGTCGAACACCGGGGAGCTGTTTTTT. It translates to CASGTGSNTGELFF.

The chain has TRBV6-2 or TRBV6-3 and TRBJ2-1, with a possible D match to TRBD1 (5 bases). Germline-derived CDR1 and CDR2 are MNHEY and SVGEGT. V was pared by 6 bases and J by 4 bases, with 16 bases between. The CDR3 contains 15 residues. CDR3 sequence reads: CASSIGGKGYNEQFF. CDR3 sequence (DNA): TGTGCCAGCAGCATTGGTGGAAAGGGGTACAATGAGCAGTTCTTC.

This clone has just a few counts. The genes are TRBV3-1 (or the pseudogene TRBV3-2) and TRBJ2-5; 11 bases fit TRBD2. Trimming at V came to 6 bases and at J to 0 bases, leaving 18 bases not matched to a gene. This CDR3 contains 20 residues. Germline V gene data show CDR1 as LGHDT and CDR2 as YNNKEL (reference sequence). CDR3 DNA sequence: TGTGCCAGCAGTCCCAGCCAATTTACTAGCGGGGGCCTGTACCAAGAGACCCAGTACTTC. This gives the protein CASSPSQFTSGGLYQETQYF.

The chain employs TRBV6-2 or TRBV6-3 and TRBJ1-1; 10 nucleotides match TRBD1. This CDR3 comprises 14 residues. The V gene end was trimmed by 5 bases and the J gene end by 6 bases; junction bases not matched to a gene: 6. The germline V gene has CDR1 MNHEY and CDR2 SVGEGT. The CDR3 DNA reads as TGTGCCAGCAGTCCGATGACAGGGGGCCCTGAAGCTTTCTTT. The encoded protein is CASSPMTGGPEAFF.